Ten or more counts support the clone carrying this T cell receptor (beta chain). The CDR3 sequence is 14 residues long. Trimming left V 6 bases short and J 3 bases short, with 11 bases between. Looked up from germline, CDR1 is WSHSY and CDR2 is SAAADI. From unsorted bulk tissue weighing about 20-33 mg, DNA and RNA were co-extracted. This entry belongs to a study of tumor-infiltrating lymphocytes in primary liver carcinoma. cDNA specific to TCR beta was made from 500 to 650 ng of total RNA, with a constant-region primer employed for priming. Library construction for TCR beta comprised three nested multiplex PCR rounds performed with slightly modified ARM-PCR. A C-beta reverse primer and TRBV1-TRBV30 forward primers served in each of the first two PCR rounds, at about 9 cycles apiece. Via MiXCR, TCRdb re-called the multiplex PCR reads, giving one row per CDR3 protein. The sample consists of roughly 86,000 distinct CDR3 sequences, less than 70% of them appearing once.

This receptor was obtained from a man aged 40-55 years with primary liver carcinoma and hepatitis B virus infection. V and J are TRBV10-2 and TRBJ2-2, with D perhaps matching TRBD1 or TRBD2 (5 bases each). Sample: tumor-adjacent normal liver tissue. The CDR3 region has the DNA TGCGCCAGCAGCGTGCAGGGAGACACCGGGGAGCTGTTTTTT. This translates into CASSVQGDTGELFF.